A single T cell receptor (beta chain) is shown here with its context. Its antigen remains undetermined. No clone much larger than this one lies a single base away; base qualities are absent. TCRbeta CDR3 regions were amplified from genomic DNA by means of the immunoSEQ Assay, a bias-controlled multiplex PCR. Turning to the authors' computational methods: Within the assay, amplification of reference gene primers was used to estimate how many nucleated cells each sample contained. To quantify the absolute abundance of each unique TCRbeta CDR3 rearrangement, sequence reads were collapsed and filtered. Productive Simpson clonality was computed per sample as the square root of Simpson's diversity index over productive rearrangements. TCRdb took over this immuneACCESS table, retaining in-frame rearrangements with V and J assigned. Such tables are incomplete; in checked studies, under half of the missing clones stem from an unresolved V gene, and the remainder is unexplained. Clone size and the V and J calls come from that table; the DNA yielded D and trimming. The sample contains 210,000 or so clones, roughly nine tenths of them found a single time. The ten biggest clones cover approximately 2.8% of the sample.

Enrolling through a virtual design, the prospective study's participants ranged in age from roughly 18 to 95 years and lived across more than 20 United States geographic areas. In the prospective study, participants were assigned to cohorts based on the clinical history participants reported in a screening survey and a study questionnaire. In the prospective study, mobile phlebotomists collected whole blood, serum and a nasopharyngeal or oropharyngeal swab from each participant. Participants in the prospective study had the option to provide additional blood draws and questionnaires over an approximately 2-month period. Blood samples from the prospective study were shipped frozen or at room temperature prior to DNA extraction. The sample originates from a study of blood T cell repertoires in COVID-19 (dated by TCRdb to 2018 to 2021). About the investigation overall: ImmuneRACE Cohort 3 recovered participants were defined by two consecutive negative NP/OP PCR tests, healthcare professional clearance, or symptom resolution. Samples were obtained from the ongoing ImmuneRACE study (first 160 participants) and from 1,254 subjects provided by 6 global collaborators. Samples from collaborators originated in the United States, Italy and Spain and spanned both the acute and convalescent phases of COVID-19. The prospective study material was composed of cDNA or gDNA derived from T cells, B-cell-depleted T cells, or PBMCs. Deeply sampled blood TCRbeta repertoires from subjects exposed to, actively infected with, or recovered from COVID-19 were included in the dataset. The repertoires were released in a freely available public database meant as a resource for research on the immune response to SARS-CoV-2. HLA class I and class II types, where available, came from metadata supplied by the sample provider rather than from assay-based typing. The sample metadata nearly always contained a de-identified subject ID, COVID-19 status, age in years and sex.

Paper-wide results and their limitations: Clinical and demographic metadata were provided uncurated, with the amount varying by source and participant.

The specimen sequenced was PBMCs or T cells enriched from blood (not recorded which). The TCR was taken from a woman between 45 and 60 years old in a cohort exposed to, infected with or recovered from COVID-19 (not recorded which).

The DNA is TGTGCCAGCAGGGGGGACAGTGGCACTGAAGCTTTCTTT. Translated, this is CASRGDSGTEAFF. The V gene is TRBV12-3 or TRBV12-4 and the J gene is TRBJ1-1; 7 of the junction bases match TRBD1. Germline trimming: 6 bases from V, 4 bases from J; junction bases outside gene matches: 5. From cysteine to phenylalanine, the CDR3 is 13 amino acids long. CDR3 DNA only is kept here, 39 bases in frame from base 1.